One sample yielded the 17 T cell receptor beta chains listed below, sequenced in a study of cytomegalovirus exposure and HLA in healthy donors. Vbeta (60) and Jbeta (13) primers were used in the PCR. Sequenced by immunoSEQ multiplex PCR; TCRdb stores in-frame clones only, minus some. The sample has roughly 120,000 clones, around 60% seen once. Sequenced input: PBMCs. The receptors shown here come from a woman aged 40-49 years in good health and CMV-seropositive.

This clone showed up just once. One end of the junction varies from germline; a read error may be responsible. The V gene is TRBV7-2, the J gene TRBJ2-1; the D gene is possibly TRBD2 (5 bases). There are 14 residues in the CDR3. Per the germline V gene, CDR1 is SGHTA and CDR2 is FQGNSA. The CDR3 DNA reads as TGTGCCAGCAGCGTAGAGGACTCCAACAATGAGCAGTTCTTC. This sequence encodes CASSVEDSNNEQFF.

The chain has TRBV7-9 and TRBJ2-1; D may be TRBD2 (5 bases). CDR1 is SEHNR, CDR2 FQNEAQ, per germline (reference sequence). Trimming removed 1 base at V and 8 bases at J, with 6 bases between. CDR3 size: 12 residues. CDR3 residues: CASSLGEHEQFF. The CDR3 DNA follows: TGTGCCAGCAGCTTAGGGGAGCATGAGCAGTTCTTC.

The chain combines TRBV6-5 with TRBJ1-5, with 12 bases identical to TRBD1. V was clipped by 8 bases and J by 6 bases; unmatched bases: 5. CDR1 MNHEY and CDR2 SVGAGI come from the germline V gene. The CDR3 consists of 14 residues. The CDR3: CASRGQGATQPQHF. The CDR3 nucleotides read TGTGCCAGCCGGGGACAGGGGGCGACTCAGCCCCAGCATTTT.

This rearrangement joins TRBV19 to TRBJ2-1; the match to TRBD1 covers 9 bases. The CDR3 runs 16 residues. Germline CDR1 and CDR2: LNHDA and SQIVND (reference sequence). V shed 6 bases, J shed 8 bases, and the junction held 14 bases outside the gene matches. The CDR3 here is CASSSITGTGIDEQFF. The CDR3 DNA sequence: TGTGCCAGTAGCTCTATAACCGGGACAGGGATCGATGAGCAGTTCTTC.

Note on this clone: The limits of the CDR3 on the DNA are not certain, so only TCRdb's listed CDR3 is given. The J gene is TRBJ2-6, the V gene TRBV19; the table's D call TRBD1 went unverified against the DNA. Termini included, the CDR3 measures 19 amino acids. Germline V gives CDR1 LNHDA, CDR2 SQIVND (reference sequence). The CDR3 spells CASSIPYTFGQGTNRVLTF.

This chain links TRBV5-8 with TRBJ2-1; D is possibly TRBD2 (6 bases). The CDR3 consists of 15 residues. Trimming cost V 3 bases and J 5 bases, with 15 bases left between them. Per germline, CDR1 SGHTS and CDR2 YDEGEE. CDR3 loop: CASSYPRDFHNEQFF. Here the CDR3 DNA reads TGTGCCAGCAGCTATCCCCGGGACTTTCACAATGAGCAGTTCTTC. The full variable domain, in which reference TRBV5-8 and TRBJ2-1 provide the parts outside the CDR3, is EAGVTQSPTHLIKTRGQQATLRCSPISGHTSVYWYQQALGLGLQFLLWYDEGEERNRGNFPPRFSGRQFPNYSSELNVNALELEDSALYLCASSYPRDFHNEQFFGPGTRLTVL.

This clone was found a few times. The chain carries TRBV5-6 and TRBJ2-1; possible D gene TRBD2, 6 bases. CDR1 is SGHDT and CDR2 is YYEEEE in the germline V gene. Trimming pared 4 bases from V and 8 bases from J, leaving 13 bases between. The CDR3 has 13 residues. The CDR3 coding sequence is TGTGCCAGCAGCGGGGCCACGGGGGATGAGCAGTTCTTC. Protein: CASSGATGDEQFF.

This sequence joins TRBV7-7 and TRBJ2-5, with D perhaps matching TRBD1 (5 bases). The V end lost 2 bases, the J end lost 1 base, and 14 bases lay between the germline ends. CDR1 and CDR2 (germline): SSHAT, FNYEAQ (reference sequence). The CDR3 extends over 16 amino acids. Written as DNA, the CDR3 is TGTGCCAGCAGCTTATCCCCCAGGGCTTTCCAAGAGACCCAGTACTTC. This codes for CASSLSPRAFQETQYF.

V and J are TRBV11-3 and TRBJ2-1, with a weak D call TRBD1 (5 bases). Germline CDR1 is SGHNT and CDR2 is YENEEA. The CDR3 length is 16 residues. The V end lost 1 base, the J end lost 10 bases, and 20 bases lay between the germline ends. CDR3 nucleotides: TGTGCCAGCAGCTTAGGAGGAGCTAGGGGATTTAGGGAGCAGTTCTTC. The encoded protein is CASSLGGARGFREQFF.

V usage is TRBV28 and J usage is TRBJ2-1, with 13 bases fitting TRBD2. This CDR3 is built from 14 residues. The junction had 4 bases not matched to a gene; V was cut back by 4 bases and J by 10 bases. Per the germline V gene, CDR1 is MDHEN and CDR2 is SYDVKM. The CDR3: CASSSGLAGDEQFF. The CDR3 bases are TGTGCCAGCAGTTCCGGACTAGCGGGGGACGAGCAGTTCTTC.

J is TRBJ2-5 and V is TRBV11-2; 10 bases are shared with TRBD2. This CDR3 has 15 amino acids. CDR1 and CDR2 from the germline V gene are SGHAT and FQNNGV. Trimming at V came to 4 bases and at J to 3 bases, leaving 5 bases not matched to a gene. The CDR3 DNA sequence: TGTGCCAGCAGCTACTCCGGGACTAGCGAAGAGACCCAGTACTTC. Translation: CASSYSGTSEETQYF.

This clone has more than one count but fewer than ten. The V call is TRBV29-1, the J call TRBJ2-1, with a tentative D call TRBD2 (5 bases). Germline values: CDR1 SQVTM, CDR2 ANQGSEA. V was pared by 1 base and J by 4 bases, with 17 bases between. This CDR3 spans 16 amino acids. The CDR3 sequence: CSVEVGSAEVYNEQFF. CDR3 DNA sequence: TGCAGCGTTGAAGTGGGGAGCGCGGAGGTTTACAATGAGCAGTTCTTC.

This chain links TRBV14 with TRBJ2-5; no definite D call. The CDR3 has 13 amino acids. Germline CDR1 is SGHDN and CDR2 is FVKESK. V was clipped by 2 bases and J by 5 bases, with 9 bases between them. CDR3 coding DNA: TGTGCCAGCAGCCAAAGAGGCTGGGAGACCCAGTACTTC. This codes for CASSQRGWETQYF.

The table lists this clone with a few counts. CDR3 in amino acids: CASSLDRGSGRALDEQYF. CDR3 nucleotide sequence: TGTGCCAGTAGTCTCGACAGGGGTAGCGGGAGGGCCCTCGACGAGCAGTACTTC. V usage is TRBV19 and J usage is TRBJ2-7, with 11 nucleotides matching TRBD2. The CDR3 is 18 residues long. J gave up 5 bases and V 5 bases, and 17 bases lay outside the gene matches. CDR1 LNHDA and CDR2 SQIVND come from the germline V gene (reference sequence).

The gene calls are TRBV20-1 and TRBJ1-1; the D is unclear. Germline V gives CDR1 DFQATT, CDR2 SNEGSKA (reference sequence). CDR3 length equals 11 residues. Trimming removed 6 bases at V and 7 bases at J, with 12 bases between. The CDR3 coding sequence is TGCAGTGCCAAGGAGTACTTTGAAGCTTTCTTT. It is translated as CSAKEYFEAFF.

This chain uses TRBV18 with TRBJ2-2, with a tentative D call TRBD1 (6 bases). V lost 2 bases, J lost 3 bases, and 19 bases lay in between. CDR3 length: 18 amino acids. Germline values: CDR1 KGHSH, CDR2 LQKENI. The CDR3 DNA sequence: TGTGCCAGCTCACCAACCGCAGGGGTTGGAGTGGACACCGGGGAGCTGTTTTTT. Translating it yields CASSPTAGVGVDTGELFF.

The chain couples TRBV19 to TRBJ1-3; weak D call: TRBD1 (5 bases). Germline CDR1 LNHDA, CDR2 SQIVND (reference sequence). Trimming took off 3 bases at V and 3 bases at J, with 12 bases between the two ends. The CDR3 spans 15 residues. CDR3 protein: CASSIQGTGGNTIYF. CDR3 nucleotides: TGTGCCAGTAGTATCCAGGGCACGGGTGGAAACACCATATATTTT.